The 3 T cell receptor beta chains below come from one sample, sequenced in a study of blood T cell repertoires in COVID-19 (dated by TCRdb to about 2020). Library preparation employed the immunoSEQ multiplex PCR assay. The table was pulled from immuneACCESS by TCRdb, which kept in-frame rearrangements only. Such tables lose some clones; where checked, under half of the loss comes from unresolved V genes, and the rest has no known cause. Across this sample there are some 320,000 clones, with 85% seen only once. The leading ten clones occupy approximately 7.5% of the sample. Sequencing was carried out using peripheral blood. These receptors were collected from a human donor in a cohort sampled during active COVID-19.

The J gene is TRBJ2-6, the V gene TRBV28, with TRBD1 matching 7 bases. This CDR3 contains 16 residues. Losses at the gene ends were 6 bases for V and 1 base for J; bases not matched to a gene: 6. Germline values: CDR1 MDHEN, CDR2 SYDVKM. CDR3 loop: CASRGDSPSGANVLTF. The CDR3 nucleotides read TGTGCCAGCAGAGGGGACAGCCCATCTGGGGCCAACGTCCTGACTTTC.

This sequence joins TRBV2 and TRBJ1-5, with D possibly matching TRBD1 (6 bases). Trimming took 1 base from V and 6 from J, leaving 22 bases between them. The CDR3 sequence is 18 residues long. Germline V gives CDR1 SNHLY, CDR2 FYNNEI. The CDR3: CASSEGGQPGYVAQPQHF. The CDR3 bases are TGTGCCAGCAGTGAAGGTGGACAGCCGGGATATGTAGCTCAGCCCCAGCATTTT.

This clone was observed a single time. The chain couples TRBV2 to TRBJ1-5; D perhaps matches TRBD1 (6 bases). In germline, CDR1 is SNHLY, CDR2 FYNNEI. V lost 8 bases to trimming and J lost 1 base, with 12 bases between them. This CDR3 has 14 amino acids. CDR3 region: CASRGGVSNQPQHF. The CDR3 coding sequence is TGTGCCAGCCGAGGGGGGGTAAGCAATCAGCCCCAGCATTTT.